These 12 T cell receptor beta chains were all obtained from the same sample, sequenced in a study of shared clonotypes between healthy human individuals (TCRdb year 2020). The library was produced with the immunoSEQ multiplex PCR assay. TCRdb carries this immuneACCESS record with in-frame sequences only. Its versions omit some clonotypes, under half of them owing to an unresolved V gene in the studies checked, with the rest unexplained. The sample profile shows roughly 200,000 clones; approximately 70% of them were found once. Roughly a tenth of the sample goes to the ten largest clones. Sequencing was performed on memory CD4+ T cells sorted from blood. The cell subset or site label of this sample denotes: CD45RA-negative fraction. The source of these receptors is a man aged 25 to 40 in good health.

The chain recombines TRBV5-1 with TRBJ1-3, with 7 nucleotides matching TRBD1. V shed 2 bases and J 6 bases; nucleotides not matched to a gene: 8. The CDR3 runs to 15 residues. Looked up from germline, CDR1 is SGHRS and CDR2 is YFSETQ. The CDR3 spells CASSFFEGQKNTIYF. CDR3 bases: TGCGCCAGCAGCTTCTTTGAGGGACAGAAAAACACCATATATTTT. Filled out from reference TRBV5-1 and TRBJ1-3, the complete variable domain reads KAGVTQTPRYLIKTRGQQVTLSCSPISGHRSVSWYQQTPGQGLQFLFEYFSETQRNKGNFPGRFSGRQFSNSRSEMNVSTLELGDSALYLCASSFFEGQKNTIYFGEGSWLTVV.

This chain links TRBV18 with TRBJ2-2; 7 nucleotides line up with TRBD1. CDR3 length: 15 residues. V lost 4 bases and J lost 0; bases outside the gene matches: 2. Germline values: CDR1 KGHSH, CDR2 LQKENI. CDR3 coding DNA: TGTGCCAGCTCACAGGGACAGACGAACACCGGGGAGCTGTTTTTT. This codes for CASSQGQTNTGELFF.

The chain has TRBV10-3 and TRBJ2-3, with no clear D. Germline V lookup: CDR1 ENHRY, CDR2 SYGVKD. The CDR3 runs 16 residues. V lost 11 bases, J lost 0 bases, and 21 bases lay in between. CDR3 DNA: TGTGCCCTCCGGAGTTCCAAAGAAAGAAGCACAGATACGCAGTATTTT. Its protein is CALRSSKERSTDTQYF.

This clone was seen a few times. CDR3 coding DNA: TGTGCCAGTCTTGGGTCTACCCCCGAGAAGAATGAGCAGTTCTTC. Encoded protein: CASLGSTPEKNEQFF. This chain connects TRBV2 to TRBJ2-1; D not certain. Trimming shortened V by 9 bases and J by 7 bases, and 22 bases separated the two germline ends. The CDR3 covers 15 residues. The germline gives CDR1 SNHLY, CDR2 FYNNEI.

The CDR3 reads CSGDRGTDTQYF. CDR3 sequence (DNA): TGCAGCGGCGACAGGGGGACAGATACGCAGTATTTT. V is TRBV29-1 and J is TRBJ2-3; 9 bases agree with TRBD1. The J segment lost 3 bases and the V segment lost 7 bases, leaving 2 bases of the junction unmatched. This CDR3 contains 12 residues. From germline, CDR1 is SQVTM and CDR2 ANQGSEA.

CDR3 bases: TGTGCCAGCAGACCCGCTAGCGGGAGGAGCGAGCAGTACTTC. Translating gives CASRPASGRSEQYF. V is TRBV27 and J is TRBJ2-7; the match to TRBD2 covers 11 bases. The CDR3 has 14 amino acids. After removal of 6 bases from V and 6 bases from J, the junction contained 7 bases not matched to a gene. Germline values: CDR1 MNHEY, CDR2 SMNVEV (reference sequence).

V usage is TRBV5-5 and J usage is TRBJ2-1; 15 bases agree with TRBD2. CDR1 SGHKS and CDR2 YYEKEE come from the germline V gene (reference sequence). CDR3 length: 15 residues. The V segment lost 4 bases and the J segment 7 bases; nucleotides outside the gene matches: 3. For the CDR3, the DNA is TGTGCCAGCAGCGCCGGGACTAGCGGGAGGAATGAGCAGTTCTTC. As protein: CASSAGTSGRNEQFF.

V usage is TRBV25-1 and J usage is TRBJ2-1; D possibly corresponds to TRBD2 (5 bases). CDR3 length: 12 amino acids. The germline V gene has CDR1 MGHDK and CDR2 SYGVNS. Trimming took off 4 bases at V and 12 bases at J, with 13 bases between the two ends. The CDR3 DNA reads as TGTGCCAGCAGTGGACAACCGGGATGGCAGTTCTTC. Translated: CASSGQPGWQFF.

This clone turned up a few times. The rearrangement joins TRBV18 to TRBJ2-2, with 10 bases fitting TRBD2. The CDR3 spans 16 residues. Germline CDR1 reads KGHSH; CDR2 reads LQKENI. V was pared by 3 bases and J by 4 bases, with 5 bases of the junction left unmatched. The CDR3 DNA follows: TGTGCCAGCTCACCTTCTAGCGGGAGAATCACCGGGGAGCTGTTTTTT. Its translation is CASSPSSGRITGELFF.

This clone was seen more than once but under ten times. This chain connects TRBV7-3 to TRBJ2-2; no firm D call. The V and J ends lost 5 bases and 6 bases respectively, with 13 bases between them. The CDR3 contains 14 residues. Looked up from germline, CDR1 is SGHTA and CDR2 is FQGTGA. CDR3 nucleotides: TGTGCCAGCAGCCTCGACCGCGCCGCCGGGGAGCTGTTTTTT. Translating gives CASSLDRAAGELFF.

The chain has TRBV6-1 and TRBJ2-5; D is undetermined. Looked up from germline, CDR1 is MNHNS and CDR2 is SASEGT. The CDR3 runs 14 residues. V lost 6 bases to trimming and J lost 5 bases, with 16 bases between them. CDR3 coding DNA: TGTGCCAGCAGAAAGGGCCCGGCCGGGGAGACCCAGTACTTC. This codes for CASRKGPAGETQYF.

The gene calls are TRBV14 and TRBJ1-1, with 8 bases matching TRBD1. Looked up from germline, CDR1 is SGHDN and CDR2 is FVKESK. The CDR3 is 15 amino acids. The V gene end was trimmed by 2 bases and the J gene end by 1 base; junction bases not matched to a gene: 3. The CDR3 is CASSQYRGRNTEAFF. DNA of the CDR3: TGTGCCAGCAGCCAATACAGGGGGAGGAACACTGAAGCTTTCTTT.